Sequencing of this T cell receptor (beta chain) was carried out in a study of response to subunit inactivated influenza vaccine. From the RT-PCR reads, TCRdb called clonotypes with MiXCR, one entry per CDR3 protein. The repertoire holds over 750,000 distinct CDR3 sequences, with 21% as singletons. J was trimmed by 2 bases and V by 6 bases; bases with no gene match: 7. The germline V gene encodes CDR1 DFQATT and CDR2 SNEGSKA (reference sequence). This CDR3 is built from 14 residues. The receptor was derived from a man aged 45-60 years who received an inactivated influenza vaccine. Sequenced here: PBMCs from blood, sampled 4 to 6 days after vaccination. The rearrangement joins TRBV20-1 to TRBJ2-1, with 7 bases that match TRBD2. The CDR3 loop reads CSANGLGTYNEQFF. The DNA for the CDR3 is TGCAGTGCAAATGGACTAGGAACCTACAATGAGCAGTTCTTC.